This TCR beta chain was identified in a study of blood T cell repertoires in COVID-19. Study at large: Donors in Cohort 3 counted as recovered after two negative PCRs, clearance, or symptom resolution. Some COVID-19 samples were acute and others convalescent; all came from the United States, Italy and Spain.

CDR3 length equals 13 residues. Losses at the gene ends were 4 bases for V and 1 base for J; bases not matched to a gene: 0. From germline, CDR1 is KGHSH and CDR2 LQKENI. Clinical histories supplied by participants themselves formed the basis of cohort assignment. In the original processing: For nucleated cells, counts were estimated from reference gene primer amplification. The protocol was immunoSEQ multiplex PCR, while the TCRdb copy is restricted to in-frame clones and leaves out a portion. V, J and clone size reflect that table, while D and trimming were determined from the DNA. The sample comprises some 220,000 clones, 80% to 90% of which are singletons, and 3.1% rests with the top ten.

This rearrangement joins TRBV18 to TRBJ1-1, with 7 bases that match TRBD1. The specimen was PBMCs or T cells enriched from blood (not recorded which). The sequence derives from a woman between 45 and 60 years old in a cohort exposed to, infected with or recovered from COVID-19 (not recorded which). CDR3 loop: CASSQGANTEAFF. The CDR3 bases are TGTGCCAGCTCACAGGGGGCGAACACTGAAGCTTTCTTT.